This note documents a single TCR beta chain sequence. This specimen comes from a study of CD8+ T cells in alopecia areata. Trimming removed 0 bases from V and 10 bases from J, with 11 bases in between. The CDR3 covers 14 residues. Germline CDR1 SGHRS, CDR2 YFSETQ. Treatment of the sample: oral pan-JAK inhibitor, 5-10 mg twice daily. In each case, RNA was isolated and then reverse transcribed into cDNA as the sequencing template. Measured with immunoSEQ multiplex PCR; TCRdb has only the in-frame clones, and not every one. The sample has 85,000 to 110,000 clones, 85% to 90% seen once. The chain uses TRBV5-1 and TRBJ2-6; D perhaps matches TRBD1 (5 bases). This receptor was taken from a human donor with alopecia areata. Sequencing used CD8+ T cells sorted from blood, obtained at roughly week 30, from a patient treated with tofacitinib. CDR3 loop: CASSLGQGENVLTF. CDR3 nucleotide sequence: TGCGCCAGCAGCTTGGGCCAGGGTGAGAACGTCCTGACTTTC.